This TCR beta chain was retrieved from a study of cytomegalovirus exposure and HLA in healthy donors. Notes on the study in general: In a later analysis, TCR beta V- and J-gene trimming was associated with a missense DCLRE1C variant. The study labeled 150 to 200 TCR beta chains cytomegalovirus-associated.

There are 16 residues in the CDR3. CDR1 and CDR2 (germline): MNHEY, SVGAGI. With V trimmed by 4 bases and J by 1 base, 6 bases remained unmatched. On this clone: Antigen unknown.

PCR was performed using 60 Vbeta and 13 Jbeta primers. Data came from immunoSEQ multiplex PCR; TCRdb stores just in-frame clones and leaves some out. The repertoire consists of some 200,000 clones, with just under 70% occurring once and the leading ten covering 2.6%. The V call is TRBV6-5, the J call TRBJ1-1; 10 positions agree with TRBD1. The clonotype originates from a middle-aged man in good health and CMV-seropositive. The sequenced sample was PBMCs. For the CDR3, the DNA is TGTGCCAGCAGTTTAAGGGACAGGGGTCCGAACACTGAAGCTTTCTTT. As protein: CASSLRDRGPNTEAFF.